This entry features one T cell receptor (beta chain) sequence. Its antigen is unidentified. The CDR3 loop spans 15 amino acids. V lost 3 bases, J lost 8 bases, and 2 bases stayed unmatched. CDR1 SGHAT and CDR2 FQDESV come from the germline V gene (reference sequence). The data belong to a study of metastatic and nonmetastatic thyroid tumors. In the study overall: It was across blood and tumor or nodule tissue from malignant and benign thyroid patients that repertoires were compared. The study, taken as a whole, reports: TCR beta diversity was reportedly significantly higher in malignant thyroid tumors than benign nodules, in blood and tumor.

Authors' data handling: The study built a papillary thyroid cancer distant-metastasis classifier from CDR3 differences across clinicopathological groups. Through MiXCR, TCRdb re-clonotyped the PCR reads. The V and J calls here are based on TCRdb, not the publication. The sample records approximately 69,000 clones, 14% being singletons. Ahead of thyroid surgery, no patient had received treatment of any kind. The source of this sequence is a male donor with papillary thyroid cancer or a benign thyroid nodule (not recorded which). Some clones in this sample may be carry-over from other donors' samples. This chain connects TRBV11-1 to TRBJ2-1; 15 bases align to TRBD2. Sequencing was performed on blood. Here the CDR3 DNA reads TGTGCCAGCAGCTTCGGACTAGCGGGAGGGCATGAGCAGTTCTTC. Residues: CASSFGLAGGHEQFF.